These 7 T cell receptor beta chains came from one sample sequenced in a study of blood T cell repertoires in COVID-19. Libraries were prepared by immunoSEQ multiplex PCR; TCRdb keeps only in-frame clonotypes and omits some of them. The table has around 160,000 clones, approximately 90% seen once. Sequenced input: peripheral blood. The receptors here all came from a woman in her 70s with COVID-19, enrolled during active disease.

The rearrangement links TRBV7-9 to TRBJ2-1, with TRBD1 identical over 10 bases. Trimming removed 3 bases from V and 7 bases from J; junction bases left unmatched: 6. CDR1 is SEHNR and CDR2 is FQNEAQ in the germline V gene (reference sequence). The CDR3 covers 15 residues. The CDR3 coding sequence is TGTGCCAGCAGCTTCCGGGACAGGGGAGGAAATGAGCAGTTCTTC. This translates into CASSFRDRGGNEQFF.

This clone turned up a few times. This specimen includes other DNA sequences encoding the same CDR3. V and J are TRBV2 and TRBJ2-4; 9 bases fit TRBD1. The germline V gene encodes CDR1 SNHLY and CDR2 FYNNEI. The CDR3 runs 14 residues. Trimming took 8 bases from V and 2 from J; bases not matched to a gene: 4. This chain's CDR3 is CASRDRVSKNIQYF. CDR3 nucleotides: TGTGCCAGCCGGGACAGGGTTTCCAAAAACATTCAGTACTTC.

This sequence joins TRBV5-1 and TRBJ2-3; the match to TRBD2 covers 9 bases. The CDR3 runs to 15 residues. The J segment lost 2 bases and the V segment lost 7 bases, leaving 8 bases of the junction unmatched. Germline lookup yields CDR1 SGHRS and CDR2 YFSETQ. The CDR3 protein is CASSNAGGDTDTQYF. CDR3 bases: TGCGCCAGCTCAAATGCGGGGGGGGACACAGATACGCAGTATTTT. Based on the CDR3 plus reference TRBV5-1 and TRBJ2-3, the full variable domain is KAGVTQTPRYLIKTRGQQVTLSCSPISGHRSVSWYQQTPGQGLQFLFEYFSETQRNKGNFPGRFSGRQFSNSRSEMNVSTLELGDSALYLCASSNAGGDTDTQYFGPGTRLTVL.

J is TRBJ1-3 and V is TRBV4-2; unclear D gene. Trimming removed 3 bases from V and 4 bases from J, with 4 bases in between. CDR1 is LGHNA and CDR2 is YNFKEQ in the germline V gene. CDR3 size: 12 residues. The CDR3 nucleotides read TGTGCCAGCAGCCATCTCGGAAACACCATATATTTT. Translation gives CASSHLGNTIYF.

The rearrangement joins TRBV7-2 to TRBJ2-1; 13 bases match TRBD2. The CDR3 is 15 amino acids. Germline CDR1 SGHTA, CDR2 FQGNSA. Trimming removed 3 bases from V and 12 bases from J; junction bases left unmatched: 8. CDR3 loop: CASSFTGTSGTRQFF. For the CDR3, the DNA is TGTGCCAGCAGCTTTACCGGGACTAGCGGGACTCGGCAGTTCTTC.

The V gene is TRBV6-6, the J gene TRBJ1-6, with 7 bases that match TRBD1. CDR1 and CDR2 from the germline V gene are MNHNY and SVGAGI (reference sequence). V shed 4 bases and J 8 bases; nucleotides not matched to a gene: 5. The CDR3 contains 14 residues. CDR3 amino acids: CASSSTGWDSPLHF. Written as DNA, the CDR3 is TGTGCCAGCAGTTCGACAGGGTGGGATTCACCCCTCCACTTT.

The gene calls are TRBV28 and TRBJ1-5; D not resolved. The germline V and J ends were trimmed by 6 bases and 1 base, with 4 bases remaining between them. Germline CDR1 and CDR2: MDHEN and SYDVKM. The CDR3 loop spans 12 amino acids. CDR3 in DNA: TGTGCCAGCAGGAGGAGCAATCAGCCCCAGCATTTT. Its translation is CASRRSNQPQHF. The whole variable domain, filled in from reference TRBV28 and TRBJ1-5, reads DVKVTQSSRYLVKRTGEKVFLECVQDMDHENMFWYRQDPGLGLRLIYFSYDVKMKEKGDIPEGYSVSREKKERFSLILESASTNQTSMYLCASRRSNQPQHFGDGTRLSIL.